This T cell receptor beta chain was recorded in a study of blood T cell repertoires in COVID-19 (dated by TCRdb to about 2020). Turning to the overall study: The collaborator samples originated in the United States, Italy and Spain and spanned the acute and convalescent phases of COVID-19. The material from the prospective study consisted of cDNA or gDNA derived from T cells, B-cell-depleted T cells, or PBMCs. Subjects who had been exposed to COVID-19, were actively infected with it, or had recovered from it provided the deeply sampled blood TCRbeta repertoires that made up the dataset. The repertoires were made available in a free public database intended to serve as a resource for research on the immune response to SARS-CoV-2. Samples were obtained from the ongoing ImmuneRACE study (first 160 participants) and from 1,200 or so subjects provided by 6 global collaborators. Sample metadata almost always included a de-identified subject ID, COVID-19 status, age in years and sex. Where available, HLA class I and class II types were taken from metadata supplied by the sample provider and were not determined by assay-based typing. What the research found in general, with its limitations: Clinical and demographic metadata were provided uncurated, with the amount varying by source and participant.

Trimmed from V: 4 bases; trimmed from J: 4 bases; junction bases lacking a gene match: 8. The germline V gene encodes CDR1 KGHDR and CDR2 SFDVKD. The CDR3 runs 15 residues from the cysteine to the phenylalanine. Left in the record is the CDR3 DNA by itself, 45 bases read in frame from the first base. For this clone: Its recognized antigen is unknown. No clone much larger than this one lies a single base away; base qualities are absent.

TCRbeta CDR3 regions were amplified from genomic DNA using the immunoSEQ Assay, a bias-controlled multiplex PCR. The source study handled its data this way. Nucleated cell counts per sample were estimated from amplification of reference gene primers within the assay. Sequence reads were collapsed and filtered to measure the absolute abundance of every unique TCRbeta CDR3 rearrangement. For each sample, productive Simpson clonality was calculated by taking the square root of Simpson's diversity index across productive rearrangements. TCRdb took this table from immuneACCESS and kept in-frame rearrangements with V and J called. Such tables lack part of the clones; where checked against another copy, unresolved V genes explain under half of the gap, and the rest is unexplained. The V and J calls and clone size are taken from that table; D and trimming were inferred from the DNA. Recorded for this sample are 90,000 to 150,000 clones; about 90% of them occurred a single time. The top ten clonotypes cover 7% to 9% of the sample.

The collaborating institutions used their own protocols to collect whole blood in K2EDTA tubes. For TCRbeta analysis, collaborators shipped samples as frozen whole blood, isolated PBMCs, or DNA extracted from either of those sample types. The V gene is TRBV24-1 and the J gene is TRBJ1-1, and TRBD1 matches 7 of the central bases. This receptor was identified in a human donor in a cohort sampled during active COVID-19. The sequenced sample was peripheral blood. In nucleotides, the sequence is TGTGCCACCAGTGAAACACAGGGGCTAGGCACTGAAGCTTTCTTT. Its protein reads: CATSETQGLGTEAFF.